The present T cell receptor (beta chain) was sequenced within a study of blood T cell repertoires in COVID-19. Study details: T cells, B-cell-depleted T cells, or PBMCs supplied cDNA or gDNA.

Germline assignment: CDR1 SGHRS and CDR2 YFSETQ. V dropped 0 bases and J dropped 7; count of bases not matched to a gene: 1. This CDR3 has 13 amino acids. Original processing methods: Researchers report that nucleated cell counts were estimated from reference gene primer amplification. Assay: immunoSEQ multiplex PCR; the TCRdb copy retains only in-frame clones and omits some. The DNA gave D and trimming, while V, J and clone size come from that table. The repertoire holds about 220,000 clones, with about 81% as singletons. Sequencing was carried out using peripheral blood. The sequence was obtained from a woman of 80 years or more with COVID-19, enrolled during active disease. This chain links TRBV5-1 with TRBJ2-1; 7 bases agree with TRBD2. In DNA, the CDR3 is TGCGCCAGCAGCTTGGGCGGGAGAAATGAGCAGTTCTTC. Amino acid sequence: CASSLGGRNEQFF. Combining the CDR3 with reference TRBV5-1 and TRBJ2-1 gives the whole variable domain KAGVTQTPRYLIKTRGQQVTLSCSPISGHRSVSWYQQTPGQGLQFLFEYFSETQRNKGNFPGRFSGRQFSNSRSEMNVSTLELGDSALYLCASSLGGRNEQFFGPGTRLTVL.